The 19 T cell receptor beta chains below were found in one sample sequenced in a study of T cell clonality in common variable immunodeficiency (dated by TCRdb to about 2015). Library method: the immunoSEQ multiplex PCR assay. Sourced from immuneACCESS, this table was stored by TCRdb with only in-frame sequences that have V and J called. A share of the clones is absent; for the studies checked, an unresolved V gene accounts for under half, and the remainder has no known explanation. This sample shows roughly 70,000 clones, and none of them turns up only once. Of the sample, less than 2% falls within the top ten clones. The sequencing input was peripheral blood mononuclear cells. The source of these receptors is a person aged 18 to 69 in good health.

This clone showed up many times. Read sequence stops 3 residues before the CDR3 end, and the germline J gene provides the missing end. The J gene is TRBJ2-3, the V gene TRBV10-3, with 9 bases matching TRBD2. The CDR3 is 16 amino acids. The germline CDR1 and CDR2 sequences are ENHRY and SYGVKD. Trimming took 4 bases from V and 6 from J; bases not matched to a gene: 11. The sequenced CDR3 bases are TGTGCCATCAGTGGGAACTTAGCGGGAGAGTCGGATACG. It codes for CAISGNLAGESDT. The full CDR3 sequence reads CAISGNLAGESDTQYF.

This clone was picked up many times. From the germline J gene comes the end of the CDR3, since the read stops 3 residues before it. The gene calls are TRBV12-3 or TRBV12-4 and TRBJ2-3; no definite D call. The CDR3 length is 16 residues. V shed 0 bases and J shed 0 bases, with 10 bases lying between them. CDR3 loop: CASSLAGLSSTDTQYF. Partial CDR3 DNA: TGTGCCAGCAGTTTAGCGGGCCTATCTAGCACAGATACG.

This clone was seen at least ten times. The read is 3 residues too short to cover the CDR3 end, so that end is filled in from the germline J gene. The chain joins TRBV2 to TRBJ2-3; 9 bases line up with TRBD1. CDR3 length: 15 amino acids. Germline CDR1 reads SNHLY; CDR2 reads FYNNEI. Trimming removed 5 bases from V and 2 bases from J; junction bases left unmatched: 5. The CDR3 sequence is CASSTDRGATDTQYF. The CDR3 DNA, read in part, is TGTGCCAGCAGTACGGACAGGGGCGCCACAGATACG.

Regarding this clone: The read gets to within 3 residues of the CDR3 end, and the germline J gene fills in the rest. This chain connects TRBV19 to TRBJ2-1; 10 bases match TRBD1. There are 16 residues in the CDR3. V was clipped by 6 bases and J by 8 bases; unmatched bases: 13. Germline loops: CDR1 LNHDA, CDR2 SQIVND (reference sequence). CDR3 bases read: TGTGCCAGTAGGACCCGGACAGGGGGGCCTGTAGATGAG. It yields the protein CASRTRTGGPVDE. The whole CDR3 region reads CASRTRTGGPVDEQFF.

This clone was picked up many times. Read coverage stops 3 residues before the CDR3 terminus; the germline J gene supplies the remainder. The chain has TRBV5-1 and TRBJ2-5, with D possibly matching TRBD1 (6 bases). CDR3 length equals 15 residues. From germline, CDR1 is SGHRS and CDR2 YFSETQ. V was pared by 4 bases and J by 5 bases, with 18 bases between. CDR3 DNA, as far as it was read: TGCGCCAGCAGCATACGCAATTCAGGGGATGAGACC. This translates into CASSIRNSGDET. The entire CDR3 sequence reads CASSIRNSGDETQYF.

This clone was counted many times. The observed sequence ends 3 residues before the CDR3 terminus, with the missing tail filled in from the germline J gene. The chain links TRBV7-6 to TRBJ2-7, with 10 bases matching TRBD2. Per the germline V gene, CDR1 is SGHVS and CDR2 is FNYEAQ. The J segment lost 5 bases and the V segment lost 5 bases, leaving 9 bases of the junction unmatched. CDR3 length: 15 residues. Incomplete CDR3 DNA: TGTGCCAGCAGCCTGTCGGGAGCGGGGGGGCACGAG. It translates to CASSLSGAGGHE. The whole CDR3 protein is CASSLSGAGGHEQYF.

This clone was picked up many times. The part of the CDR3 DNA that was read is TGCGCCAGCGGTCCCGGGACAGGGGGCCACAATGAG. Protein product: CASGPGTGGHNE. The whole CDR3 reads CASGPGTGGHNEQFF. The chain recombines TRBV5-1 with TRBJ2-1; 12 nucleotides match TRBD1. Coverage ceases 3 residues before the CDR3 finishes, and the germline J gene fills in the end. Per germline, CDR1 SGHRS and CDR2 YFSETQ. The CDR3 has 15 residues. V shed 7 bases and J 5 bases; nucleotides not matched to a gene: 7.

This clone was seen ten or more times. The read is 3 residues too short to cover the CDR3 end, so that end is filled in from the germline J gene. The chain recombines TRBV20-1 with TRBJ2-2; maybe TRBD2 (7 bases). V was trimmed by 1 base and J by 4 bases, leaving 13 bases between them. The CDR3 sequence is 15 residues long. Germline CDR1 is DFQATT and CDR2 is SNEGSKA (reference sequence). The CDR3 region is CSARVRGGTTGELFF. The CDR3 DNA, read in part, is TGCAGTGCTAGAGTCAGGGGAGGGACCACCGGGGAG.

In this sample, this clone turned up many times. The read gets to within 3 residues of the CDR3 end, and the germline J gene fills in the rest. The gene calls are TRBV10-1 and TRBJ1-1; 10 bases are shared with TRBD1. The CDR3 totals 18 residues. Trimming took 5 bases from V and 5 from J; bases not matched to a gene: 17. From germline, CDR1 is WNHNN and CDR2 SYGVQD (reference sequence). CDR3 DNA (partial): TGCGCCAGCAGTCCGAGGATTGGGACAGGGGCCGCGGGGACTGAA. Amino acids: CASSPRIGTGAAGTE. The whole CDR3 sequence reads CASSPRIGTGAAGTEAFF.

This clone has ten or more counts. The read stops 3 residues short of the end of the CDR3; the missing end is completed from the germline J gene. This sequence joins TRBV13 and TRBJ2-7; D call uncertain. The CDR3 spans 12 residues. V was cut by 0 bases and J by 3 bases, with 3 bases left in between. Germline CDR1 and CDR2: PRHDT and FYEKMQ (reference sequence). The CDR3 loop is CASSLGNYEQYF. The DNA read from the CDR3 is TGTGCCAGCAGCTTAGGCAACTACGAG.

This clone was counted ten times or more. The read halts 3 residues ahead of the CDR3 end, with the missing end drawn from the germline J gene. The V call is TRBV19, the J call TRBJ2-1; D not resolved. Germline CDR1 reads LNHDA; CDR2 reads SQIVND (reference sequence). CDR3 length: 14 residues. The V end lost 2 bases, the J end lost 8 bases, and 13 bases lay between the germline ends. The CDR3 sequence is CASSIPRIRDEQFF. The DNA read from the CDR3 is TGTGCCAGTAGTATACCCCGGATTAGGGATGAG.

This clone was seen repeatedly, ten times or more. The missing CDR3 end, 3 residues past where the read stops, is filled in from the germline J gene. This chain links TRBV5-6 with TRBJ2-7, with D perhaps matching TRBD2 (7 bases). Looked up from germline, CDR1 is SGHDT and CDR2 is YYEEEE. This CDR3 spans 13 amino acids. Between the trimmed V and J ends, which lost 2 bases and 5 bases, there was a span of 11 bases. CDR3 amino acids: CASSFRGAHEQYF. Incomplete CDR3 DNA: TGTGCCAGCAGCTTCCGGGGGGCCCACGAG.

This clone was counted many times. The read is 3 residues too short to cover the CDR3 end, so that end is filled in from the germline J gene. This chain uses TRBV20-1 with TRBJ2-2; tentatively, D is TRBD1 (5 bases). Per the germline V gene, CDR1 is DFQATT and CDR2 is SNEGSKA (reference sequence). The length of the CDR3 is 14 residues. Trimming removed 6 bases from V and 6 bases from J, with 17 bases in between. CDR3: CSAKDTTVPGELFF. Incomplete CDR3 DNA: TGCAGTGCGAAGGACACCACCGTCCCCGGGGAG.

The table lists this clone with many counts. The CDR3 end falls 3 residues outside the read, so it is completed with the germline J gene. J is TRBJ2-2 and V is TRBV19; maybe TRBD2 (5 bases). V shed 0 bases and J shed 5 bases, with 19 bases lying between them. This CDR3 is 18 amino acids long. Germline V gene sequence: CDR1 LNHDA, CDR2 SQIVND (reference sequence). The DNA read from the CDR3 is TGTGCCAGTAGTATAGATCTTATCTCCGGACTGGGTACCGGGGAG. It yields the protein CASSIDLISGLGTGE. The complete CDR3 protein is CASSIDLISGLGTGELFF.

This clone was recorded many times. The CDR3 end falls 3 residues outside the read, so it is completed with the germline J gene. The gene calls are TRBV29-1 and TRBJ2-7; 9 bases align to TRBD2. The ends lost 5 bases at V and 6 bases at J; junction bases unmatched: 5. Germline V gene sequence: CDR1 SQVTM, CDR2 ANQGSEA. CDR3 size: 12 residues. The covered CDR3 bases are TGCAGCGTTCTAGGACTAGCGAGCGAG. Its protein is CSVLGLASE. The CDR3 in its entirety is CSVLGLASEQYF.

There are many counts of this clone. CDR3 in amino acids: CASTPGPGSNQPQHF. The DNA read from the CDR3 is TGCGCCAGCACCCCGGGTCCTGGAAGCAATCAGCCC. The chain joins TRBV5-1 to TRBJ1-5; D unresolved. The read ends 3 residues before the CDR3 terminus; that terminus is restored from the germline J gene. V gave up 6 bases and J gave up 1 base, with 14 bases separating them. The germline V gene encodes CDR1 SGHRS and CDR2 YFSETQ. This CDR3 has 15 amino acids.

This clone appeared many times. The CDR3 here is CSVISGTDTQYF. The CDR3 bases that were read are TGCAGCGTGATCTCGGGCACAGATACG. The V and J genes are TRBV29-1 and TRBJ2-3; no definite D call. Read data end 3 residues before the CDR3 end; the end is taken from the germline J gene. This CDR3 has 12 residues. The germline V and J ends were trimmed by 6 bases and 1 base, with 8 bases remaining between them. The germline CDR1 and CDR2 sequences are SQVTM and ANQGSEA.

Regarding this clone: Read coverage stops 3 residues before the CDR3 terminus; the germline J gene supplies the remainder. V and J are TRBV29-1 and TRBJ2-3; a possible D gene is TRBD2 (5 bases). V dropped 7 bases and J dropped 4 bases, with 12 bases sitting between them. Germline V gives CDR1 SQVTM, CDR2 ANQGSEA. The CDR3 loop spans 12 amino acids. CDR3 DNA, as far as it was read: TGCAGCGCGGCCATCGGGGCAGATACG. Its protein is CSAAIGADT. From start to end, the CDR3 is CSAAIGADTQYF.

This clone has at least ten counts. With the read ending 3 residues before the CDR3 end, the germline J gene is used to fill in that end. The V and J genes are TRBV5-1 and TRBJ2-1; 8 bases agree with TRBD2. The CDR3 covers 17 residues. The germline V gene has CDR1 SGHRS and CDR2 YFSETQ. The J segment lost 3 bases and the V segment lost 3 bases, leaving 11 bases of the junction unmatched. The CDR3 sequence is CASSSTSGTPLYNEQFF. The CDR3 DNA, read in part, is TGCGCCAGCAGCTCCACTAGCGGTACTCCCCTCTACAATGAG.